This passage covers 21 T cell receptor beta chains from one sample sequenced in a study of T-cell memory formation after mild COVID-19. TCRdb reanalysed the 5' RACE reads using MiXCR and keeps one entry per CDR3 protein. The sample records roughly 500,000 distinct CDR3 sequences, about 20% being singletons. Sequenced material: PBMCs or a T cell subset sorted from them (not recorded which). Receptor source: an adult woman who had mild COVID-19 (a few samples of this study predate the infection). Cell type and time point are not known.

The chain couples TRBV6-5 to TRBJ2-1; 8 nucleotides align to TRBD2. Trimming removed 2 bases from V and 10 bases from J; junction bases left unmatched: 4. The CDR3 runs 13 residues. CDR1 is MNHEY and CDR2 is SVGAGI in the germline V gene. In DNA form, the CDR3 reads TGTGCCAGCAGTTACAGCGGGAGATGGGAGCAGTTCTTC. The encoded protein is CASSYSGRWEQFF.

This rearrangement joins TRBV24-1 to TRBJ2-5; 9 bases are a match to TRBD1. With 3 bases clipped from V and 5 bases from J, the junction kept 6 bases outside the gene matches. Per germline, CDR1 KGHDR and CDR2 SFDVKD. This CDR3 contains 15 residues. This chain's CDR3 is CATSDRTTGGETQYF. CDR3 DNA: TGTGCCACCAGTGATCGGACGACAGGGGGGGAGACCCAGTACTTC.

The V gene is TRBV6-6, the J gene TRBJ2-2, with no clear D. The germline V and J ends were trimmed by 5 bases and 1 base, with 17 bases remaining between them. The V gene's germline CDR1 is MNHNY and CDR2 SVGAGI (reference sequence). The CDR3 has 17 residues. The CDR3 spells CASSTLTGGENTGELFF. Here the CDR3 DNA reads TGTGCCAGCAGTACCCTCACTGGCGGCGAGAACACCGGGGAGCTGTTTTTT.

The chain recombines TRBV14 with TRBJ2-7; no clear D gene. Germline CDR1 is SGHDN and CDR2 is FVKESK. Between the trimmed V and J ends, which lost 1 base and 3 bases, there was a span of 7 bases. This CDR3 is 13 amino acids long. CDR3 sequence: CASSQGRYYEQYF. CDR3 coding DNA: TGTGCCAGCAGCCAAGGCCGGTACTACGAGCAGTACTTC.

V is TRBV10-3 and J is TRBJ2-2, with D possibly being TRBD1 or TRBD2 (5 bases each). The germline V gene has CDR1 ENHRY and CDR2 SYGVKD. Deletions cut 1 base from V and 7 bases from J, with 13 bases between. The CDR3 has 15 residues. CDR3 region: CAISEWTSRGGELFF. DNA of the CDR3: TGTGCCATCAGTGAGTGGACATCTCGGGGCGGGGAGCTGTTTTTT.

In its sample, this clonotype was seen a few times. The rearrangement links TRBV5-1 to TRBJ2-2; perhaps TRBD2 as D (6 bases). Looked up from germline, CDR1 is SGHRS and CDR2 is YFSETQ. The CDR3 is 14 amino acids. Trimming left V 8 bases short and J 6 bases short, with 17 bases between. The CDR3 spells CASRDSSGPGELFF. CDR3 in DNA: TGCGCCAGTAGGGACTCCTCGGGTCCCGGGGAGCTGTTTTTT.

The chain links TRBV6-2 or TRBV6-3 to TRBJ1-1, with D possibly being TRBD1 (6 bases). The CDR3 has 16 residues. V gave up 0 bases and J gave up 1 base, with 12 bases separating them. Germline CDR1 MNHEY, CDR2 SVGEGT. The DNA for the CDR3 is TGTGCCAGCAGTTACTCGATTGGGGGCTGGAACACTGAAGCTTTCTTT. This gives the protein CASSYSIGGWNTEAFF.

This clonotype was seen a handful of times. The chain couples TRBV11-1 to TRBJ2-3; 7 positions match TRBD2. Germline CDR1 SGHAT, CDR2 FQDESV (reference sequence). The CDR3 consists of 13 residues. The ends lost 5 bases at V and 3 bases at J; junction bases unmatched: 2. The CDR3 nucleotides are TGTGCCAGCAGCGGCGGGAGTACAGATACGCAGTATTTT. This gives the protein CASSGGSTDTQYF. Drawing the rest from reference TRBV11-1 and TRBJ2-3, the complete variable domain is EAEVAQSPRYKITEKSQAVAFWCDPISGHATLYWYRQILGQGPELLVQFQDESVVDDSQLPKDRFSAERLKGVDSTLKIQPAELGDSAMYLCASSGGSTDTQYFGPGTRLTVL.

The rearrangement links TRBV27 to TRBJ2-3; TRBD1 is a possible D gene (6 bases). Looked up from germline, CDR1 is MNHEY and CDR2 is SMNVEV (reference sequence). V was cut by 1 base and J by 10 bases, with 12 bases left in between. This CDR3 has 13 amino acids. CDR3 sequence: CASSLLDSRAQYF. CDR3 sequence (DNA): TGTGCCAGCAGTTTATTGGACAGCAGGGCGCAGTATTTT.

This clonotype was found a few times. The chain recombines TRBV5-1 with TRBJ1-6; 9 nucleotides align to TRBD1. Per germline, CDR1 SGHRS and CDR2 YFSETQ. This CDR3 has 13 residues. With 4 bases clipped from V and 8 bases from J, the junction kept 1 base outside the gene matches. The CDR3 is CASSRTGDSPLHF. CDR3 bases: TGCGCCAGCAGCCGGACAGGGGATTCACCCCTCCACTTT.

This clonotype was counted a few times. V usage is TRBV29-1 and J usage is TRBJ1-1; TRBD1 is a possible D gene (5 bases). Looked up from germline, CDR1 is SQVTM and CDR2 is ANQGSEA. The CDR3 runs to 15 residues. V shed 5 bases and J shed 3 bases, with 19 bases lying between them. The DNA of the CDR3 is TGCAGCGTTCCCAGTGGGGCCAGTCAATACACTGAAGCTTTCTTT. It codes for CSVPSGASQYTEAFF.

This clonotype appeared a few times. V and J are TRBV7-9 and TRBJ1-4; D might be TRBD1 (6 bases). Germline V gives CDR1 SEHNR, CDR2 FQNEAQ (reference sequence). Trimming stripped 5 bases from V and 1 base from J, with 11 bases between. The CDR3 is 15 amino acids. DNA of the CDR3: TGTGCCAGCAGCGCAACAGGGTTAACTAATGAAAAACTGTTTTTT. Its protein is CASSATGLTNEKLFF.

This clonotype was observed a few times. This chain joins TRBV7-2 and TRBJ2-7, with 12 nucleotides matching TRBD2. The germline CDR1 and CDR2 sequences are SGHTA and FQGNSA. This CDR3 has 15 amino acids. Germline trimming cut 3 bases from V and 6 bases from J; bases unmatched to any gene: 6. CDR3 residues: CASSFRLAGGGEQYF. The CDR3 DNA reads as TGTGCCAGCAGCTTTAGGCTAGCGGGAGGGGGCGAGCAGTACTTC.

There are a few counts of this clonotype. The chain has TRBV3-1 and TRBJ2-7; TRBD1 matches at 9 bases. The CDR3 extends over 15 amino acids. The V gene's germline CDR1 is LGHDT and CDR2 YNNKEL (reference sequence). V lost 3 bases and J lost 3; bases outside the gene matches: 6. DNA of the CDR3: TGTGCCAGCAGCCAGGGACAGGGTGGGTTCTACGAGCAGTACTTC. This codes for CASSQGQGGFYEQYF.

The table lists this clonotype with a count of one. The chain employs TRBV3-1 and TRBJ2-3, with a weak D call TRBD1 (5 bases). With 2 bases removed from V and 4 bases from J, the gap between germline ends came to 13 bases. This CDR3 spans 15 amino acids. CDR1 is LGHDT, CDR2 YNNKEL, per germline (reference sequence). The CDR3 DNA sequence: TGTGCCAGCAGCCAATTAAGGGGTTTGGCAGATACGCAGTATTTT. Its translation is CASSQLRGLADTQYF.

This chain connects TRBV4-3 to TRBJ2-7; 9 bases fit TRBD2. Germline CDR1 LGHNA, CDR2 YSLEER. The CDR3 is made up of 15 amino acids. J lost 6 bases, V lost 0 bases, and 6 bases had no gene match. The CDR3 sequence is CASSQDSGRIPEQYF. In DNA, the CDR3 is TGCGCCAGCAGCCAAGACAGCGGGAGGATCCCCGAGCAGTACTTC.

The count of this clonotype is one. This sequence joins TRBV7-9 and TRBJ1-1; a weak D match, TRBD1 (6 bases). The CDR3 extends over 18 amino acids. V lost 2 bases to trimming and J lost 3 bases, with 22 bases between them. Germline lookup yields CDR1 SEHNR and CDR2 FQNEAQ (reference sequence). CDR3 sequence (DNA): TGTGCCAGCAGCTTACCTCAGGGGACCCTCCCTGCGGACACTGAAGCTTTCTTT. Protein sequence: CASSLPQGTLPADTEAFF.

There are a few counts of this clonotype. The gene calls are TRBV18 and TRBJ1-1; a possible D gene is TRBD1 (6 bases). The CDR3 extends over 14 amino acids. CDR1 and CDR2 from the germline V gene are KGHSH and LQKENI. V gave up 6 bases and J gave up 4 bases, with 15 bases separating them. CDR3 DNA sequence: TGTGCCAGCTCTCCTGGGGGCAGGGTCACTGAAGCTTTCTTT. Translating it yields CASSPGGRVTEAFF.

This clonotype was seen more than once but under ten times. The CDR3 DNA follows: TGTGCCAGTAGTATAGATCGGGGGAATAACTACGAGCAGTACTTC. This gives the protein CASSIDRGNNYEQYF. The chain recombines TRBV19 with TRBJ2-7; D may be TRBD2 (6 bases). The CDR3 spans 15 residues. V lost 0 bases and J lost 3, with 12 bases in between. Germline assignment: CDR1 LNHDA and CDR2 SQIVND (reference sequence). Filled out from reference TRBV19 and TRBJ2-7, the complete variable domain reads DGGITQSPKYLFRKEGQNVTLSCEQNLNHDAMYWYRQDPGQGLRLIYYSQIVNDFQKGDIAEGYSVSREKKESFPLTVTSAQKNPTAFYLCASSIDRGNNYEQYFGPGTRLTVT.

The chain combines TRBV25-1 with TRBJ1-2; D is unresolved. This CDR3 is built from 12 residues. Germline CDR1 reads MGHDK; CDR2 reads SYGVNS. V dropped 1 base and J dropped 8 bases, with 8 bases sitting between them. The CDR3 DNA is TGTGCCAGCAGTGAATGGGCAGAGGGCTACACCTTC. Translating gives CASSEWAEGYTF.

V is TRBV12-3 or TRBV12-4 and J is TRBJ2-3; D possibly corresponds to TRBD2 (7 bases). The CDR3 length is 15 residues. Trimming removed 3 bases at V and 4 bases at J, with 14 bases between. For the CDR3, the DNA is TGTGCCAGCAGTTTCGGGGGCGGGGGCCCAGATACGCAGTATTTT. Amino acids: CASSFGGGGPDTQYF.